The sequence of this T cell receptor beta chain was determined in a study of T-cell reconstitution after alpha-beta-depleted transplantation in children. This clonotype was seen at least ten times. Unique molecular identifiers were built into the TCRbeta library. TCRdb ran MiXCR on the PCR reads and lists one entry per CDR3 protein. The sample lists 200,000 to 250,000 distinct CDR3 sequences, about a tenth occurring once. J gave up 6 bases and V 3 bases, and 10 bases lay outside the gene matches. This CDR3 comprises 15 residues. CDR1 SGHRS and CDR2 YFSETQ come from the germline V gene. The chain is built from TRBV5-1 and TRBJ2-7; 9 nucleotides line up with TRBD1. Sequenced here: PBMCs from the stem cell graft donor, sampled from the stem cell graft. This clonotype was sampled from a human donor who donated a stem cell graft to a child with acute lymphoblastic leukemia. The CDR3 coding sequence is TGCGCCAGCAGCTCTCAAACGACAGGGGGTGCCGAGCAGTACTTC. This translates into CASSSQTTGGAEQYF.